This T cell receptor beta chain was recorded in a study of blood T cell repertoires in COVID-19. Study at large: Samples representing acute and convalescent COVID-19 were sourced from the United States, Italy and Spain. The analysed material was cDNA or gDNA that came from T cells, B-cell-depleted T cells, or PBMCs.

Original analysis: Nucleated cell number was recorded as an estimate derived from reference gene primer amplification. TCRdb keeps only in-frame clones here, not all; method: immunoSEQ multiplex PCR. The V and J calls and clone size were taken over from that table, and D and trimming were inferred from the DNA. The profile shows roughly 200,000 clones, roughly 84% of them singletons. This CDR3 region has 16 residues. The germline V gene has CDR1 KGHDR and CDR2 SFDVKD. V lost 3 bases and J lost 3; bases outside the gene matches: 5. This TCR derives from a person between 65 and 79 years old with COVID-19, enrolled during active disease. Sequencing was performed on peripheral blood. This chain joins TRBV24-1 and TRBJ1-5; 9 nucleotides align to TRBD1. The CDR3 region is CATSDPGQGDNQPQHF. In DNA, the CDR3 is TGTGCCACCAGTGATCCGGGACAGGGAGACAATCAGCCCCAGCATTTT.